The sequence of this T cell receptor beta chain was determined in a study of human T cells and chemical hapten exposure. In the study overall: Sensitization employed 2% DPC on about 2 cm by about 2 cm of upper inner arm skin. Patients, mostly women, had alopecia areata, alopecia totalis or alopecia universalis.

TCRdb analysed the RACE reads with MiXCR anew, one entry per CDR3 protein. The sample includes fewer than 350,000 distinct CDR3 sequences, roughly 8% of them seen just once. This clonotype has at least ten counts. V was shortened by 3 bases and J by 1 base, with 13 bases between the two germline ends. CDR1 is MGHRA, CDR2 YSYEKL, per germline. The CDR3 is 15 residues long. The time point is: pre-sensitization, week 0. Treatment defined: therapeutic diphenylcyclopropenone sensitization with weekly scalp DPC. Blood draws came before every patch-test application. The authors' total RNA extraction used unfractionated whole blood.

The receptor's source is a man between 18 and 29 years old with alopecia areata. Some clones in this sample may be carry-over from other donors' samples. Specimen: whole blood, collected in connection with sensitization to the hapten diphenylcyclopropenone (DPC). The rearrangement links TRBV4-1 to TRBJ2-7; maybe TRBD2 (6 bases). DNA of the CDR3: TGCGCCAGCAGCCAGGGAACTAGCTCATCCTACGAGCAGTACTTC. Its translation: CASSQGTSSSYEQYF.